The T cell receptor (beta chain) described here comes from a study of blood T cell repertoires in COVID-19 (dated by TCRdb to the early 2020s). Study-wide context: Samples covering the acute and convalescent phases of COVID-19 were provided by collaborators in the United States, Italy and Spain. The prospective study material was composed of cDNA or gDNA derived from T cells, B-cell-depleted T cells, or PBMCs. Subjects who had been exposed to COVID-19, were actively infected with it, or had recovered from it provided the deeply sampled blood TCRbeta repertoires that made up the dataset. The repertoires were released in a freely available public database meant as a resource for research on the immune response to SARS-CoV-2. Samples were obtained from the ongoing ImmuneRACE study (first 160 participants) and from 1,000 to 1,500 subjects provided by 6 global collaborators. The sample metadata nearly always contained a de-identified subject ID, COVID-19 status, age in years and sex. Where available, HLA class I and class II types were taken from metadata supplied by the sample provider and were not determined by assay-based typing.

TCRbeta CDR3 regions were amplified from genomic DNA using the immunoSEQ Assay, a bias-controlled multiplex PCR. The authors' analysis ran thus. The number of nucleated cells in each sample was estimated from the amplification of reference gene primers within the assay. To quantify the absolute abundance of each unique TCRbeta CDR3 rearrangement, sequence reads were collapsed and filtered. Productive Simpson clonality was computed per sample as the square root of Simpson's diversity index over productive rearrangements. Drawn from immuneACCESS, this table holds only the in-frame rearrangements with V and J called that TCRdb kept. Clones are partly lost; checked studies trace under half to an unresolved V gene and leave the rest unexplained. V and J calls and clone size are those listed in that table; D and trimming were worked out from the DNA. The table for this sample lists some 170,000 clones; roughly 89% of them were counted only once. Of the sample, around 1.4% is held by the ten largest clones.

Whole blood was collected in K2EDTA tubes by collaborating institutions according to the institutions' own protocols. Collaborator samples were shipped for TCRbeta analysis as frozen whole blood, isolated PBMCs, or DNA extracted from either sample type. Beyond this particular receptor, the publication reports: How much clinical and demographic metadata was included differed by source and by participant, and the metadata was provided uncurated.

Concerning this clone: Which antigen it targets is not known. Base qualities are missing; no much larger clone stands one base away.

CDR3 length: 15 amino acids, cysteine to phenylalanine. The DNA shown is the 45-base CDR3, in frame from base 1. The V end gives up 5 bases and the J end 3 bases, leaving 7 bases in the junction not matched to a gene. The germline V gene (reference sequence) provides CDR1 MNHNY and CDR2 SVGAGI. This TCR derives from a woman in her 50s with acute or convalescent COVID-19. The sequencing sample was made of peripheral blood. The sequence is built from TRBV6-6 and TRBJ1-2; TRBD1 fits 9 bases in the junction. The DNA sequence is TGTGCCAGCAGTAACCCACAGGGGGCGGACTATGGCTACACCTTC. This translates into CASSNPQGADYGYTF.